Listed below are T cell receptor beta chains from one sample, sequenced in a study of blood T cell repertoires in COVID-19. Clones were sequenced by immunoSEQ multiplex PCR, and TCRdb holds only the in-frame ones, with some missing. Here the sample spans approximately 310,000 clones, 87% being singletons. Sequenced input: peripheral blood. All receptors derive from a man aged 50 or older with active or convalescent COVID-19. CDR3s include the opening cysteine and the closing phenylalanine or tryptophan. D genes are given only for firm matches. Clone size appears in some rows only: once, few, many, or a class for an expanded clone.

TRBV30,TRBJ2-2,NA,NA,TGTGCCTGGAGTGTAGGGGGGGCGGGCACCGGGGAGCTGTTTTTT,CAWSVGGAGTGELFF
TRBV3-1/TRBV3-2,TRBJ2-3,NA,NA,TGTGCCAGCAGCCAAGGCCTGGATAGCGGAGATACGCAGTATTTT,CASSQGLDSGDTQYF
TRBV19,TRBJ1-5,NA,TRBD1,TGTGCCAGTAGTGCGACCGGGACAGCCGACGCTTATAGCAATCAGCCCCAGCATTTT,CASSATGTADAYSNQPQHF
TRBV6-2/TRBV6-3,TRBJ1-2,NA,NA,TGTGCCAGCAGTTACGGGGGCGCGGACTCTAACTATGGCTACACCTTC,CASSYGGADSNYGYTF
TRBV6-2/TRBV6-3,TRBJ1-1,NA,TRBD1,TGTGCCAGCAGTTACACCTCGGACAGGGTGGGAGCTTTCTTT,CASSYTSDRVGAFF
TRBV11-3,TRBJ2-7,few,TRBD1,TGTGACAGGGGGCCATACGAGCAGTACTTC,CDRGPYEQYF
TRBV7-9,TRBJ2-3,NA,NA,TGTGCCAGCAGCGTCGTCGGGGCAGATACGCAGTATTTT,CASSVVGADTQYF
TRBV7-9,TRBJ2-5,NA,NA,TGTGCCAGCAGCTTAGCGATGAGATACGAGACCCAGTACTTC,CASSLAMRYETQYF
TRBV5-4,TRBJ2-1,NA,TRBD2,TGTGCCAGCAGCTTCTTTCCTAGCGGGGGGGTCTCCTACAATGAGCAGTTCTTC,CASSFFPSGGVSYNEQFF
TRBV4-2,TRBJ2-2,NA,NA,TGTGCCAGCAGCCAAGTGATGGGAGCTAACACCGGGGAGCTGTTTTTT,CASSQVMGANTGELFF
TRBV11-3,TRBJ2-7,NA,NA,TGTGCCAGCAGCCTCAGACAGAGCTCCTACGAGCAGTACTTC,CASSLRQSSYEQYF
TRBV10-3,TRBJ1-3,NA,NA,TGTGCCATCAGTGATTCGAGACAGCGCTCTGGAAACACCATATATTTT,CAISDSRQRSGNTIYF
TRBV6-5,TRBJ1-3,NA,NA,TGTGCCAGCAGGGGGCAGACTGGAAACACCATATATTTT,CASRGQTGNTIYF
TRBV5-1,TRBJ1-4,NA,TRBD1,TGCGCCAGCAGCCTCACAGGGGTAAACGAAAAACTGTTTTTT,CASSLTGVNEKLFF
TRBV10-3,TRBJ2-7,NA,TRBD1,TGTGCCATCAGTGCACCCGGGACAGGTGTCTACGAGCAGTACTTC,CAISAPGTGVYEQYF
TRBV27,TRBJ1-1,few,TRBD1,TGTGCCAGCAGTCTCACAGGGGGCGGGAGACCTACTGAAGCTTTCTTT,CASSLTGGGRPTEAFF